Following are 25 T cell receptor beta chains from one sample sequenced in a study of T cell repertoires in cytomegalovirus infection. TCRdb reprocessed the reads via MiXCR and lists one record per CDR3 protein. Of about 150,000 distinct CDR3 sequences listed, about a sixth are singletons. Sequencing input: CD8+ T cells from PBMCs. These receptors came from a human donor in good health (CMV status not recorded). Some clones in this sample may be carry-over from other donors' samples.

The genes are TRBV6-5 and TRBJ2-7; D gene uncertain. CDR3 size: 13 residues. V lost 4 bases, J lost 7 bases, and 14 bases lay in between. In germline, CDR1 is MNHEY, CDR2 SVGAGI. The CDR3 DNA follows: TGTGCCAGCAGTTCTCCCCCCGGTCAAGAGCAGTACTTC. Translating gives CASSSPPGQEQYF.

The V and J genes are TRBV28 and TRBJ1-3, with no clear D. This CDR3 is 16 amino acids long. The V end was cut by 2 bases, the J end by 0 bases, with 11 bases between. Germline V gene lookup returns CDR1 MDHEN and CDR2 SYDVKM. The CDR3 here is CASSLVGLASGNTIYF. CDR3 bases: TGTGCCAGCAGTTTAGTCGGGCTGGCCTCTGGAAACACCATATATTTT. Full variable domain (rest looked up from reference TRBV28 and TRBJ1-3): DVKVTQSSRYLVKRTGEKVFLECVQDMDHENMFWYRQDPGLGLRLIYFSYDVKMKEKGDIPEGYSVSREKKERFSLILESASTNQTSMYLCASSLVGLASGNTIYFGEGSWLTVV.

The CDR3 nucleotides read TGTGCCAGCAGCTCCGCTGGCGGCGGGAGGAACACTGAAGCTTTCTTT. Its protein is CASSSAGGGRNTEAFF. This chain connects TRBV7-9 to TRBJ1-1, with no clear D. The CDR3 has 16 amino acids. Germline values: CDR1 SEHNR, CDR2 FQNEAQ (reference sequence). V gave up 4 bases and J gave up 1 base, with 16 bases separating them.

The chain links TRBV28 to TRBJ2-1, with TRBD2 matching 8 bases. The CDR3 contains 17 residues. Looked up from germline, CDR1 is MDHEN and CDR2 is SYDVKM. Trimming took 4 bases from V and 3 from J; bases not matched to a gene: 11. CDR3 coding DNA: TGTGCCAGCAGTTACGGGAGGGCCGGGGAGTACTACAATGAGCAGTTCTTC. Amino acid sequence: CASSYGRAGEYYNEQFF. Looking up the rest from reference TRBV28 and TRBJ2-1 gives the full variable domain: DVKVTQSSRYLVKRTGEKVFLECVQDMDHENMFWYRQDPGLGLRLIYFSYDVKMKEKGDIPEGYSVSREKKERFSLILESASTNQTSMYLCASSYGRAGEYYNEQFFGPGTRLTVL.

The J gene is TRBJ2-7, the V gene TRBV29-1; tentative D call: TRBD2 (6 bases). Germline-derived CDR1 and CDR2 are SQVTM and ANQGSEA. Trimming removed 3 bases at V and 4 bases at J, with 10 bases between. CDR3 length equals 12 residues. The CDR3 DNA is TGCAGCGTTGAGGAGGGGCAGTACGAGCAGTACTTC. Translated: CSVEEGQYEQYF.

This rearrangement joins TRBV7-2 to TRBJ2-3; TRBD2 agrees at 8 bases. This CDR3 is 15 amino acids long. Germline CDR1 reads SGHTA; CDR2 reads FQGNSA. V gave up 3 bases and J gave up 6 bases; unmatched junction bases: 8. The CDR3 reads CASSLFSGVADTQYF. In DNA, the CDR3 is TGTGCCAGCAGCTTGTTTAGCGGGGTAGCGGATACGCAGTATTTT.

This clonotype was picked up a small number of times. The J gene is TRBJ1-2, the V gene TRBV29-1; D is unresolved. V shed 5 bases and J shed 4 bases, with 8 bases lying between them. This CDR3 is 11 amino acids long. Germline lookup yields CDR1 SQVTM and CDR2 ANQGSEA. The CDR3 protein is CSVTETYGYTF. In nucleotides, the CDR3 is TGCAGCGTTACAGAGACCTATGGCTACACCTTC.

This clonotype was counted only a few times. The gene calls are TRBV11-2 and TRBJ1-1; a possible D gene is TRBD1 (5 bases). V lost 5 bases, J lost 1 base, and 14 bases lay in between. Looked up from germline, CDR1 is SGHAT and CDR2 is FQNNGV. CDR3 length: 15 amino acids. The CDR3 here is CASSPPGGPNTEAFF. CDR3 bases: TGTGCCAGCAGCCCCCCGGGGGGACCGAACACTGAAGCTTTCTTT.

This clonotype was seen repeatedly, ten times or more. V and J are TRBV7-6 and TRBJ2-1; weak D call: TRBD2 (5 bases). Between the trimmed V and J ends, which lost 2 bases and 9 bases, there was a span of 8 bases. The length of the CDR3 is 12 residues. The germline gives CDR1 SGHVS, CDR2 FNYEAQ. The CDR3 loop is CASSLLGSEQFF. As DNA, the CDR3 is TGTGCCAGCAGCTTATTAGGGAGTGAGCAGTTCTTC.

This clonotype turned up a few times. The rearrangement joins TRBV7-2 to TRBJ2-1; D possibly corresponds to TRBD2 (6 bases). The germline V and J ends were trimmed by 2 bases and 4 bases, with 18 bases remaining between them. Germline assignment: CDR1 SGHTA and CDR2 FQGNSA. CDR3 length: 17 amino acids. The CDR3 reads CASSLKRSAGRYNEQFF. The DNA for the CDR3 is TGTGCCAGCAGCTTAAAGAGGAGCGCGGGGAGATACAATGAGCAGTTCTTC. The variable domain in full, with the rest retrieved from reference TRBV7-2 and TRBJ2-1, is GAGVSQSPSNKVTEKGKDVELRCDPISGHTALYWYRQSLGQGLEFLIYFQGNSAPDKSGLPSDRFSAERTGGSVSTLTIQRTQQEDSAVYLCASSLKRSAGRYNEQFFGPGTRLTVL.

This sequence joins TRBV7-8 and TRBJ1-1; 10 nucleotides match TRBD1. Trimming at V came to 3 bases and at J to 1 base, leaving 8 bases not matched to a gene. There are 17 residues in the CDR3. Germline V gives CDR1 SGHVS, CDR2 FQNEAQ. The CDR3 sequence: CASSFNRDRGENTEAFF. The CDR3 coding sequence is TGTGCCAGCAGCTTCAACCGGGACAGGGGAGAGAACACTGAAGCTTTCTTT.

CDR3 region: CSARRGEGEETQYF. The CDR3 DNA reads as TGCAGTGCTAGGAGGGGCGAGGGCGAGGAGACCCAGTACTTC. This rearrangement joins TRBV20-1 to TRBJ2-5; D possibly matches TRBD1 or TRBD2 (5 bases each). This CDR3 has 14 residues. Looked up from germline, CDR1 is DFQATT and CDR2 is SNEGSKA (reference sequence). Trimming pared 3 bases from V and 5 bases from J, leaving 16 bases between.

This chain uses TRBV7-9 with TRBJ2-1; D tentatively reads TRBD1 or TRBD2 (5 bases each). CDR3 length: 15 amino acids. CDR1 is SEHNR, CDR2 FQNEAQ, per germline (reference sequence). Trimming cost V 2 bases and J 2 bases, with 10 bases left between them. The CDR3 spells CASSLLGDPYNEQFF. The CDR3, as DNA: TGTGCCAGCAGCTTACTTGGGGACCCCTACAATGAGCAGTTCTTC.

This clonotype has ten or more counts. The genes are TRBV7-2 and TRBJ1-2; D is ambiguous. Per the germline V gene, CDR1 is SGHTA and CDR2 is FQGNSA. CDR3 length equals 13 residues. The V gene lost 4 bases and the J gene lost 2 bases, with 8 bases spanning the gap. The CDR3 DNA reads as TGTGCCAGCAGCTCCTGGGAGAACTATGGCTACACCTTC. Amino acid sequence: CASSSWENYGYTF. Complete variable domain (other parts from reference TRBV7-2 and TRBJ1-2): GAGVSQSPSNKVTEKGKDVELRCDPISGHTALYWYRQSLGQGLEFLIYFQGNSAPDKSGLPSDRFSAERTGGSVSTLTIQRTQQEDSAVYLCASSSWENYGYTFGSGTRLTVV.

The chain recombines TRBV7-3 with TRBJ2-5; D might be TRBD1 or TRBD2, each matching 5 bases. The V gene lost 2 bases and the J gene lost 5 bases, with 15 bases spanning the gap. Germline assignment: CDR1 SGHTA and CDR2 FQGTGA. The CDR3 is made up of 15 amino acids. The CDR3 is CASSLRTPSSETQYF. The CDR3, as DNA: TGTGCCAGCAGCTTACGGACACCTAGCTCTGAGACCCAGTACTTC.

A few counts support this clonotype. The V call is TRBV6-4, the J call TRBJ2-1; 10 positions agree with TRBD2. V gave up 3 bases and J gave up 7 bases; unmatched junction bases: 3. The CDR3 spans 14 residues. CDR1 MRHNA and CDR2 SNTAGT come from the germline V gene. CDR3 sequence: CASSDSSGGNEQFF. CDR3 coding DNA: TGTGCCAGCAGTGATTCTAGCGGGGGAAATGAGCAGTTCTTC.

For this clonotype: The conserved closing phenylalanine or tryptophan is absent in this CDR3, likely reflecting a read error. No DNA is shown, since the ends of the CDR3 on it are uncertain; the CDR3 is the one TCRdb lists. The genes are TRBV6-2 or TRBV6-3 and TRBJ2-5; the D call TRBD1 from the table was never checked on the DNA. The CDR3 length equals 9 residues, ends included. CDR1 is MNHEY, CDR2 SVGEGT, per germline. CDR3: CASSYLPPV.

This sequence joins TRBV27 and TRBJ2-3; D ambiguous. CDR1 and CDR2 from the germline V gene are MNHEY and SMNVEV (reference sequence). Trimming took 8 bases from V and 5 from J, leaving 23 bases between them. The CDR3 is made up of 16 amino acids. CDR3 sequence reads: CASHSHLSTVGDTQYF. In DNA, the CDR3 is TGTGCCAGCCATTCCCACCTTTCCACAGTTGGAGATACGCAGTATTTT.

This clonotype appeared once. The gene calls are TRBV28 and TRBJ2-1; possible D gene TRBD1, 6 bases. Germline CDR1 MDHEN, CDR2 SYDVKM. The V end lost 7 bases, the J end lost 4 bases, and 14 bases lay between the germline ends. The CDR3 length is 14 residues. The CDR3 protein is CASTLGDNYNEQFF. Here the CDR3 DNA reads TGTGCCAGCACCCTAGGGGACAATTACAATGAGCAGTTCTTC. Using reference TRBV28 and TRBJ2-1 for the parts outside the CDR3, the full variable domain is DVKVTQSSRYLVKRTGEKVFLECVQDMDHENMFWYRQDPGLGLRLIYFSYDVKMKEKGDIPEGYSVSREKKERFSLILESASTNQTSMYLCASTLGDNYNEQFFGPGTRLTVL.

In regard to this clonotype: Its ends do not fully match the called genes, so a read error is possible. The chain has TRBV7-6 and TRBJ2-1; TRBD1 matches 7 bases. Germline V gene lookup returns CDR1 SGHVS and CDR2 FNYEAQ. CDR3 length equals 16 residues. CDR3 sequence: CTSSLYRGQPYNEQFF. CDR3 bases: TGTACCAGCAGCTTATATAGGGGACAGCCTTACAATGAGCAGTTCTTC.

The sample holds a few counts of this clonotype. The chain links TRBV12-3 or TRBV12-4 to TRBJ2-1, with D perhaps being TRBD1 or TRBD2 (5 bases each). The ends were cut back, 3 bases at V and 2 bases at J, with 8 bases in the middle. The CDR3 sequence is 14 residues long. The CDR3 DNA is TGTGCCAGCAGTTTTGGGGGAACCTACAATGAGCAGTTCTTC. Protein: CASSFGGTYNEQFF.

This sequence joins TRBV7-9 and TRBJ2-5, with 7 bases aligning to TRBD2. Looked up from germline, CDR1 is SEHNR and CDR2 is FQNEAQ (reference sequence). The CDR3 is made up of 13 amino acids. V dropped 3 bases and J dropped 4; count of bases not matched to a gene: 2. The CDR3 reads CASSFGGGETQYF. CDR3 in DNA: TGTGCCAGCAGCTTCGGCGGGGGAGAGACCCAGTACTTC.

This clonotype showed up just a few times. V is TRBV7-3 and J is TRBJ1-1; D gene unclear. The germline V and J ends were trimmed by 4 bases and 1 base, with 7 bases remaining between them. The germline V gene has CDR1 SGHTA and CDR2 FQGTGA. The CDR3 runs to 13 residues. This CDR3 is CASSSSKNTEAFF. CDR3 DNA: TGTGCCAGCAGCTCGTCCAAGAACACTGAAGCTTTCTTT.

This clonotype was recorded a few times. The chain joins TRBV7-6 to TRBJ2-7, with 7 bases matching TRBD2. The CDR3 is made up of 15 amino acids. Trimming took 5 bases from V and 2 from J; bases not matched to a gene: 9. Germline CDR1 SGHVS, CDR2 FNYEAQ. The DNA of the CDR3 is TGTGCCAGCAGCCTAAAGGCGGGGGTGGCCTACGAGCAGTACTTC. It is translated as CASSLKAGVAYEQYF.

This rearrangement joins TRBV19 to TRBJ2-3, with TRBD2 matching 13 bases. CDR1 and CDR2 (germline): LNHDA, SQIVND (reference sequence). This CDR3 has 17 amino acids. V dropped 10 bases and J dropped 3; count of bases not matched to a gene: 13. CDR3 loop: CATTLAGGPGRTDTQYF. The CDR3 region has the DNA TGTGCCACTACACTAGCGGGAGGGCCGGGGCGTACAGATACGCAGTATTTT.